This T cell receptor beta chain is from a study of blood T cell repertoires in COVID-19. Overall study context: Acute and convalescent COVID-19 samples came from the United States, Italy and Spain.

V was trimmed by 0 bases and J by 4 bases, leaving 13 bases between them. Germline V gene sequence: CDR1 LNHNV, CDR2 YYDKDF (reference sequence). The CDR3 totals 16 residues. Libraries were prepared by immunoSEQ multiplex PCR; TCRdb keeps only in-frame clonotypes and omits some of them. Of under 300,000 clones detected, more than 80% appear once; the ten largest clones hold less than 3%. The sequence was obtained from a woman aged 25 to 39 with active or convalescent COVID-19. Sample: peripheral blood. J is TRBJ1-3 and V is TRBV15, with D perhaps matching TRBD1 (5 bases). CDR3 DNA sequence: TGTGCCACCAGCAGAGATAAACGGGGGTTGGGAAACACCATATATTTT. It encodes CATSRDKRGLGNTIYF.